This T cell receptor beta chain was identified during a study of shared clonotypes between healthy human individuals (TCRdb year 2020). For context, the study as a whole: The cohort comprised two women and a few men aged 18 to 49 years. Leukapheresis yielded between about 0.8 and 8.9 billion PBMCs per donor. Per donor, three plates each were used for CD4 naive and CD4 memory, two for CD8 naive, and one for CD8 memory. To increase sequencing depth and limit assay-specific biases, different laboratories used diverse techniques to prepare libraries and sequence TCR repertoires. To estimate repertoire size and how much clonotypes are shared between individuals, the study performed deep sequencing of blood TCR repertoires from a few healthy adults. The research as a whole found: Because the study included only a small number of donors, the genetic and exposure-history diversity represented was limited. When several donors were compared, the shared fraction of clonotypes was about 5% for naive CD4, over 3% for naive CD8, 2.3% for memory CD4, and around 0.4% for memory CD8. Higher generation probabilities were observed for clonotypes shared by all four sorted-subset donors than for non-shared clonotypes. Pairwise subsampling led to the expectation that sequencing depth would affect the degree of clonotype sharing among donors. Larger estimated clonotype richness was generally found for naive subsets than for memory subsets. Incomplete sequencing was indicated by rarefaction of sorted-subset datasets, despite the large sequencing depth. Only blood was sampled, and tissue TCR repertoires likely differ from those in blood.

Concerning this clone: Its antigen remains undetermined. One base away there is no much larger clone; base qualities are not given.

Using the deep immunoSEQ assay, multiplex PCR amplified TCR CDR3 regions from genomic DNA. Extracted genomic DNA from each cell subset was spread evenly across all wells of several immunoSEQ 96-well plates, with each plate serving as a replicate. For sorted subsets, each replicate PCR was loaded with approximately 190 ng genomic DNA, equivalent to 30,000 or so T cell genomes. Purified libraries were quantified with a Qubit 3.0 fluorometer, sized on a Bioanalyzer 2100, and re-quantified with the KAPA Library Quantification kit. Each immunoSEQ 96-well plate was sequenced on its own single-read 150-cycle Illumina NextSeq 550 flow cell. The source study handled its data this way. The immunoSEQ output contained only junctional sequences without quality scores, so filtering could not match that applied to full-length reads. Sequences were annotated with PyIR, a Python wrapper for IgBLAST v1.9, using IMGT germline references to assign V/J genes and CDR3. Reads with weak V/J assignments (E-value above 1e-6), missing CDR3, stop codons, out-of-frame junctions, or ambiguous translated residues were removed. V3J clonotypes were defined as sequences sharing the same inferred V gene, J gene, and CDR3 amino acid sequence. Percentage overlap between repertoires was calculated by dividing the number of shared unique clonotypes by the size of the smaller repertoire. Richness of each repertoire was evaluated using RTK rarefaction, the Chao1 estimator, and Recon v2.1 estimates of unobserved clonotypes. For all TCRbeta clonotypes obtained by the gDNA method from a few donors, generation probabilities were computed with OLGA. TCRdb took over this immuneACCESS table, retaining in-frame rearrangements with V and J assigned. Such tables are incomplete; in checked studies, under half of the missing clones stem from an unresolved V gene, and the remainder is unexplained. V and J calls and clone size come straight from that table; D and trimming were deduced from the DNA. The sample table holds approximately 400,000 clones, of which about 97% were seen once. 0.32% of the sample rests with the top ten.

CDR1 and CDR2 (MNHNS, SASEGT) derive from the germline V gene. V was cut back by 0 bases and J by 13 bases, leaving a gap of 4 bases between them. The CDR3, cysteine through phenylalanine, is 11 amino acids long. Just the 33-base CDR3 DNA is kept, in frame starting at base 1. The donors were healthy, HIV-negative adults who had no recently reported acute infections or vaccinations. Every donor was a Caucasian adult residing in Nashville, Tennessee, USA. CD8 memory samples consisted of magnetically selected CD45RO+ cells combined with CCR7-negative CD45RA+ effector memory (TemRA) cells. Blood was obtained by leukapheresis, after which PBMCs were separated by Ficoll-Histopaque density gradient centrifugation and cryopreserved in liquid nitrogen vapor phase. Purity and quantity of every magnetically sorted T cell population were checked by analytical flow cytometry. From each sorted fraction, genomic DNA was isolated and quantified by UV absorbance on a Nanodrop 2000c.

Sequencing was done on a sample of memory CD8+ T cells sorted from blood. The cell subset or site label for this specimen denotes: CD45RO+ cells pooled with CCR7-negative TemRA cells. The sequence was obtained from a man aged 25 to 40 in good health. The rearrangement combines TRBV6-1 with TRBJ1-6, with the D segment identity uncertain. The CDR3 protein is CASSEASPLHF. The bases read TGTGCCAGCAGTGAAGCGTCGCCCCTCCACTTT.